The source of this T cell receptor (beta chain) is a study of shared clonotypes between healthy human individuals. About the research overall: The donor group consisted of a couple of women and three men, aged 18 to 49.

In regard to this clone: The antigen is unknown. Other DNA sequences within the sample encode an identical CDR3.

CDR3 length equals 12 residues. The germline V and J ends were trimmed by 4 bases and 1 base, with 8 bases remaining between them. CDR1 and CDR2 (germline): SQVTM, ANQGSEA. Assay used: immunoSEQ multiplex PCR; TCRdb lists only in-frame clones, some missing. The sample holds about 2.4 million clones, 93% seen once. Study-wide results and limits: Sampling involved blood alone; tissue repertoires likely differ. For naive CD4 cells, approximately 4.7% of clonotypes were shared across a handful of donors.

Memory CD4+ cells were the fraction left after CD45RA+ naive selection. The sequenced material came from naive CD4+ T cells from PBMCs. Subset indicated: CD45RA+ positively selected. The chain carries TRBV29-1 and TRBJ2-7; the D is unclear. The receptor was isolated from a man aged 18 to 30 in good health. Some clones in this sample may be carry-over from other donors' samples. CDR3 residues: CSVVGGSYEQYF. The CDR3 DNA reads as TGCAGCGTTGTAGGCGGATCCTACGAGCAGTACTTC.